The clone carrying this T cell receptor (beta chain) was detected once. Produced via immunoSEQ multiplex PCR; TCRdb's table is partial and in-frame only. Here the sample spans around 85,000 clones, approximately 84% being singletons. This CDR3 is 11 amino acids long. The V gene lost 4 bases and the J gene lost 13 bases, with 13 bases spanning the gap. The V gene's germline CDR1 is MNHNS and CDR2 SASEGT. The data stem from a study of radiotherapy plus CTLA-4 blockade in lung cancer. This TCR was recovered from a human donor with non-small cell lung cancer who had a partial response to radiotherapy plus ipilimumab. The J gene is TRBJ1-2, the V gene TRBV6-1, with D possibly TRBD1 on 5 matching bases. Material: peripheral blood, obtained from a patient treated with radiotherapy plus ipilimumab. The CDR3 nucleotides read TGTGCCAGCAGTGGGACACTGCCTTGCACCTTC. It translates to CASSGTLPCTF.